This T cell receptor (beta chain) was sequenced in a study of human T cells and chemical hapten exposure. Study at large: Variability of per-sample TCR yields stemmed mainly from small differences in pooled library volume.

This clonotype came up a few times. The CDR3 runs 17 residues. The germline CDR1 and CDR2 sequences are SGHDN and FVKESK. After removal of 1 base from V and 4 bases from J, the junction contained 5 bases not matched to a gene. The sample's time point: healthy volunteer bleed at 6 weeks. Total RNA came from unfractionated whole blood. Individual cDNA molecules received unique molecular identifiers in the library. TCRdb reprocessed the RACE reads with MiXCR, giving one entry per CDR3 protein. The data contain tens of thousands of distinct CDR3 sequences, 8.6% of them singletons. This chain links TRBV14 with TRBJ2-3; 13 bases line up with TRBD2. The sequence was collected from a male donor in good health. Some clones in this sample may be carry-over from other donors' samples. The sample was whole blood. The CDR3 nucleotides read TGTGCCAGCAGCCAAGTGACTAGCGGGAGGCGAGCAGATACGCAGTATTTT. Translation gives CASSQVTSGRRADTQYF.